Below are 24 T cell receptor beta chains sequenced from a single sample in a study of human T cells and chemical hapten exposure (dated by TCRdb to 2020 to 2022). Receptors were amplified or captured by 5' RACE. Reads for this sample came from an Illumina MiSeq. Starting from the raw public reads, TCRdb applied fastp trimming at Q25, assembled clones with MiXCR and retained in-frame beta chains. Under each unique CDR3 protein, matching rows form one entry showing the most common genes and DNA. The sample includes roughly 120,000 distinct CDR3 sequences, with around 20% observed a single time. The top ten constitute 2.5% to 3% of the sample. Unfractionated whole blood was collected in Tempus Blood RNA tubes, and total RNA was extracted from that blood. Every receptor here comes from a human donor in good health.

This clonotype was observed a few times. The chain couples TRBV5-1 to TRBJ2-5, with a weak D call TRBD1 (5 bases). With 2 bases removed from V and 5 bases from J, the gap between germline ends came to 16 bases. This CDR3 is 15 amino acids long. Germline loops: CDR1 SGHRS, CDR2 YFSETQ. The CDR3 DNA is TGCGCCAGCAGCTTCCGAACGCAGGGTGAGGAGACCCAGTACTTC. Translated: CASSFRTQGEETQYF.

This clonotype was observed many times. J is TRBJ1-2 and V is TRBV20-1; TRBD1 matches 11 bases. Germline values: CDR1 DFQATT, CDR2 SNEGSKA (reference sequence). CDR3 size: 15 residues. V was pared by 5 bases and J by 8 bases, with 13 bases of the junction left unmatched. The CDR3 DNA follows: TGCAGTGCTGGGGTCCCCGGGACAGGGGGAAAAGGCTACACCTTC. Translation: CSAGVPGTGGKGYTF.

This clonotype was seen only a few times. The chain couples TRBV6-6 to TRBJ2-7; no firm D call. The germline gives CDR1 MNHNY, CDR2 SVGAGI (reference sequence). Deletions cut 3 bases from V and 2 bases from J, with 8 bases between. The length of the CDR3 is 13 residues. The chain's CDR3 is CASSYEVPYEQYF. CDR3 nucleotides: TGTGCCAGCAGTTATGAAGTACCCTACGAGCAGTACTTC.

The chain carries TRBV20-1 and TRBJ2-7; TRBD2 matches at 12 bases. The CDR3 has 15 amino acids. V gave up 2 bases and J gave up 5 bases; unmatched junction bases: 7. The V gene's germline CDR1 is DFQATT and CDR2 SNEGSKA (reference sequence). The CDR3 DNA follows: TGCAGTGCTAGATGGACTAGCGGGACTAAACACGAGCAGTACTTC. It specifies CSARWTSGTKHEQYF.

This clonotype was detected a few times. The rearrangement links TRBV20-1 to TRBJ2-2; 12 bases line up with TRBD2. This CDR3 has 18 amino acids. In germline, CDR1 is DFQATT, CDR2 SNEGSKA (reference sequence). Trimming removed 6 bases from V and 8 bases from J; junction bases left unmatched: 19. The CDR3 protein is CSAATSGSIIGVGGELFF. Here the CDR3 DNA reads TGCAGTGCCGCGACTAGCGGGAGTATTATAGGAGTGGGTGGGGAGCTGTTTTTT.

The chain carries TRBV27 and TRBJ2-7; 7 bases agree with TRBD2. V gave up 5 bases and J gave up 3 bases; unmatched junction bases: 10. There are 15 residues in the CDR3. Germline V gene sequence: CDR1 MNHEY, CDR2 SMNVEV (reference sequence). CDR3 amino acids: CASSLGRTSNYEQYF. CDR3 bases: TGTGCCAGCAGTCTAGGCAGGACTAGTAACTACGAGCAGTACTTC.

This clonotype occurred a few times. V gene TRBV9 combines with J gene TRBJ1-5; D might be TRBD1 (5 bases). Germline V gene data show CDR1 as SGDLS and CDR2 as YYNGEE. V was cut by 0 bases and J by 2 bases, with 9 bases left in between. The CDR3 extends over 15 amino acids. The CDR3 region has the DNA TGTGCCAGCAGCGTAGCACCGGGGGGCAATCAGCCCCAGCATTTT. Translating it yields CASSVAPGGNQPQHF. Full variable domain (outside the CDR3, taken from reference TRBV9 and TRBJ1-5): DSGVTQTPKHLITATGQRVTLRCSPRSGDLSVYWYQQSLDQGLQFLIQYYNGEERAKGNILERFSAQQFPDLHSELNLSSLELGDSALYFCASSVAPGGNQPQHFGDGTRLSIL.

This clonotype has only a few counts. V is TRBV28 and J is TRBJ1-3; D is perhaps TRBD1 (5 bases). The germline CDR1 and CDR2 sequences are MDHEN and SYDVKM. The CDR3 length is 16 residues. The germline V and J ends were trimmed by 5 bases and 1 base, with 15 bases remaining between them. CDR3 sequence: CASSAAAGPSGNTIYF. CDR3 sequence (DNA): TGTGCCAGCAGTGCCGCGGCGGGACCTTCTGGAAACACCATATATTTT.

Only a few counts were recorded for this clonotype. The V gene is TRBV18, the J gene TRBJ2-3; D is possibly TRBD1 (5 bases). CDR3 size: 14 residues. Germline loops: CDR1 KGHSH, CDR2 LQKENI. The ends were cut back, 2 bases at V and 2 bases at J, with 8 bases in the middle. The CDR3 sequence: CASSPVGHTDTQYF. DNA of the CDR3: TGTGCCAGCTCACCAGTGGGGCACACAGATACGCAGTATTTT.

The genes are TRBV9 and TRBJ2-1, with 11 bases lining up with TRBD2. Germline CDR1 and CDR2: SGDLS and YYNGEE. With 4 bases clipped from V and 3 bases from J, the junction kept 9 bases outside the gene matches. The CDR3 runs 17 residues. The CDR3 bases are TGTGCCAGCAGCCGTACGGGACTAGCGGAATACTACAATGAGCAGTTCTTC. This encodes CASSRTGLAEYYNEQFF.

This clonotype occurred a few times. The rearrangement uses TRBV12-3 or TRBV12-4 and TRBJ1-6, with D maybe TRBD1 (5 bases). This CDR3 comprises 16 residues. Trimming took 3 bases from V and 0 from J, leaving 9 bases between them. CDR3 protein: CASSFKGSSYNSPLHF. In DNA, the CDR3 is TGTGCCAGCAGTTTCAAGGGGAGCTCCTATAATTCACCCCTCCACTTT.

This clonotype was counted between two and nine times. V gene TRBV18 combines with J gene TRBJ2-3; the D gene is possibly TRBD2 (5 bases). V was cut by 2 bases and J by 6 bases, with 9 bases left in between. This CDR3 has 13 residues. Germline lookup yields CDR1 KGHSH and CDR2 LQKENI. The CDR3 protein is CASSPGRDDTQYF. Here the CDR3 DNA reads TGTGCCAGCTCACCAGGGAGAGATGATACGCAGTATTTT.

This chain connects TRBV5-1 to TRBJ2-3; 9 nucleotides align to TRBD2. From germline, CDR1 is SGHRS and CDR2 YFSETQ. The CDR3 is made up of 16 amino acids. J lost 4 bases, V lost 7 bases, and 13 bases had no gene match. This chain's CDR3 is CASHKFEVAGADTQYF. Here the CDR3 DNA reads TGCGCCAGCCACAAATTCGAAGTAGCGGGAGCAGATACGCAGTATTTT.

The gene calls are TRBV5-1 and TRBJ1-1; D call uncertain. This CDR3 contains 15 residues. The germline V gene encodes CDR1 SGHRS and CDR2 YFSETQ. With 0 bases removed from V and 3 bases from J, the gap between germline ends came to 12 bases. CDR3 sequence reads: CASSLAGPLHTEAFF. The CDR3 coding sequence is TGCGCCAGCAGCTTGGCTGGACCCCTGCACACTGAAGCTTTCTTT.

The genes are TRBV11-2 and TRBJ1-1; no firm D call. This CDR3 has 12 residues. In germline, CDR1 is SGHAT, CDR2 FQNNGV. Deletions cut 3 bases from V and 5 bases from J, with 7 bases between. The CDR3 DNA sequence: TGTGCCAGCAGCTTCGGGATGACTGAAGCTTTCTTT. Translated, it gives CASSFGMTEAFF.

This clonotype was recorded at least ten times. J is TRBJ1-4 and V is TRBV6-5, with 9 bases matching TRBD1. CDR1 and CDR2 from the germline V gene are MNHEY and SVGAGI. V shed 6 bases, J shed 10 bases, and the junction held 12 bases outside the gene matches. The CDR3 totals 15 residues. The CDR3 nucleotides are TGTGCCAGCAGCGCCGTGGGGACAGGGAAGGCAAAACTGTTTTTT. It yields the protein CASSAVGTGKAKLFF.

The rearrangement links TRBV21-1 to TRBJ1-2. TRBV21-1 is noted as a pseudogene. The CDR3 covers 13 residues. The CDR3 DNA is TGTGCCAGCAGCAAACCGGTAGGGGAGGGCGACACCTTC. This codes for CASSKPVGEGDTF.

The V call is TRBV30, the J call TRBJ2-5, with a weak D call TRBD1 (5 bases). Germline V gives CDR1 GTSNPN, CDR2 SVGIG (reference sequence). This CDR3 region has 14 residues. With 3 bases removed from V and 0 bases from J, the gap between germline ends came to 11 bases. The CDR3 coding sequence is TGTGCCTGGAGCAGGGTCCCCCACCAAGAGACCCAGTACTTC. Amino acids: CAWSRVPHQETQYF.

The V call is TRBV6-4, the J call TRBJ2-1; 13 nucleotides agree with TRBD2. Germline V gene data show CDR1 as MRHNA and CDR2 as SNTAGT. The CDR3 spans 15 residues. Trimming removed 6 bases from V and 7 bases from J; junction bases left unmatched: 6. The CDR3 DNA reads as TGTGCCAGCAGAGGACTAGCGGGAGAAGCGAATGAGCAGTTCTTC. This gives the protein CASRGLAGEANEQFF.

This clonotype was seen more than once but under ten times. This chain links TRBV5-1 with TRBJ2-7; TRBD2 matches 9 bases. This CDR3 is 18 amino acids long. Germline CDR1 and CDR2: SGHRS and YFSETQ. Trimming cost V 4 bases and J 0 bases; bases outside gene matches: 14. The CDR3: CASSTRLGLAQSSYEQYF. DNA of the CDR3: TGCGCCAGCAGCACAAGATTGGGACTAGCCCAAAGCTCCTACGAGCAGTACTTC.

The chain uses TRBV9 and TRBJ2-7; 8 nucleotides agree with TRBD2. This CDR3 contains 15 residues. Losses at the gene ends were 3 bases for V and 7 bases for J; bases not matched to a gene: 12. In germline, CDR1 is SGDLS, CDR2 YYNGEE. CDR3 sequence: CASSAREAGAREQYF. Written as DNA, the CDR3 is TGTGCCAGCAGCGCCCGGGAAGCGGGAGCAAGAGAGCAGTACTTC.

This clonotype was seen only a few times. One junction end disagrees with the germline gene, perhaps due to a read error. This chain links TRBV10-1 with TRBJ2-7; D might be TRBD1 (6 bases). CDR3 size: 13 residues. Germline-derived CDR1 and CDR2 are WNHNN and SYGVQD (reference sequence). The CDR3 DNA reads as TGCGCCAGCAGATCCGGCACGGGACAACCCTTACACTTC. This translates into CASRSGTGQPLHF.

This clonotype has just a few counts. The chain links TRBV5-1 to TRBJ2-3; 11 bases are shared with TRBD2. This CDR3 contains 16 residues. Germline V CDR1 and CDR2: SGHRS, YFSETQ. J was trimmed by 3 bases and V by 4 bases; bases with no gene match: 7. CDR3 region: CASSPRTSGLTDTQYF. In nucleotides, the CDR3 is TGCGCCAGCAGCCCGAGGACTAGCGGGCTAACAGATACGCAGTATTTT.

The chain joins TRBV20-1 to TRBJ2-5; D not certain. V was shortened by 4 bases and J by 4 bases, with 16 bases between the two germline ends. The CDR3 extends over 14 amino acids. CDR1 and CDR2 from the germline V gene are DFQATT and SNEGSKA (reference sequence). The CDR3 protein is CSAKKGSLSETQYF. In DNA form, the CDR3 reads TGCAGTGCTAAGAAGGGAAGCCTCTCAGAGACCCAGTACTTC.